Presented here are 26 T cell receptor beta chains from one specimen sequenced in a study of patients and donors after allogeneic stem cell transplantation. TCRdb independently ran MiXCR on the RT-PCR reads; one entry per CDR3 protein. The sample contains a few hundred thousand distinct CDR3 sequences, roughly two fifths of which appear only once. The sample taken for sequencing was blood, either unsorted or a sorted T cell fraction (not recorded which). Source of these receptors: a human donor who was either an allogeneic HSCT recipient or a stem cell or donor lymphocyte infusion donor (not recorded which). It is not recorded whose cells these are; they may come from a transplant donor.

The gene calls are TRBV6-2 or TRBV6-3 and TRBJ2-1, with D possibly matching TRBD2 (5 bases). The germline CDR1 and CDR2 sequences are MNHEY and SVGEGT. This CDR3 spans 15 amino acids. The V gene lost 1 base and the J gene lost 4 bases, with 11 bases spanning the gap. The CDR3 loop is CASSYYPEAYNEQFF. The CDR3 DNA is TGTGCCAGCAGTTACTATCCGGAGGCGTACAATGAGCAGTTCTTC.

Here the CDR3 reads CASSQGPGLVGTQYF. Written as DNA, the CDR3 is TGTGCCAGCAGCCAAGGCCCGGGACTAGTAGGGACCCAGTACTTC. The rearrangement uses TRBV3-1 and TRBJ2-5; TRBD2 matches at 8 bases. With 1 base clipped from V and 7 bases from J, the junction kept 8 bases outside the gene matches. This CDR3 comprises 15 residues. The germline gives CDR1 LGHDT, CDR2 YNNKEL (reference sequence).

The J gene is TRBJ2-1, the V gene TRBV5-1, with D maybe TRBD1 (5 bases). The CDR3 sequence is 13 residues long. Germline assignment: CDR1 SGHRS and CDR2 YFSETQ. Trimming cost V 0 bases and J 9 bases, with 10 bases left between them. CDR3 bases: TGCGCCAGCAGCTTGGAGGACCAGGGTGAGCAGTTCTTC. Translation gives CASSLEDQGEQFF.

V is TRBV7-2 and J is TRBJ2-1; weak D call: TRBD2 (6 bases). The CDR3 totals 15 residues. Per the germline V gene, CDR1 is SGHTA and CDR2 is FQGNSA. The V gene lost 5 bases and the J gene lost 6 bases, with 17 bases spanning the gap. CDR3 sequence (DNA): TGTGCCAGCAGCCCCCGGTGGGTAGCGGCCAATGAGCAGTTCTTC. It yields the protein CASSPRWVAANEQFF.

This clonotype was seen more than once but under ten times. The CDR3 DNA reads as TGCGCCAGCAGCTTATCACAGCCTTCCTACGAGCAGTACTTC. Protein: CASSLSQPSYEQYF. The V call is TRBV5-1, the J call TRBJ2-7, with D unclear. There are 14 residues in the CDR3. Germline loops: CDR1 SGHRS, CDR2 YFSETQ. Trimming took 2 bases from V and 1 from J, leaving 10 bases between them.

The genes are TRBV7-2 and TRBJ2-5; 13 bases map to TRBD2. From germline, CDR1 is SGHTA and CDR2 FQGNSA. V lost 5 bases, J lost 2 bases, and 5 bases stayed unmatched. This CDR3 has 16 amino acids. CDR3 nucleotides: TGTGCCAGCAGCCCCAGACTAGCGGGGGGACAAGAGACCCAGTACTTC. Amino acid sequence: CASSPRLAGGQETQYF. The entire variable domain, with the rest obtained from reference TRBV7-2 and TRBJ2-5, is as follows: GAGVSQSPSNKVTEKGKDVELRCDPISGHTALYWYRQSLGQGLEFLIYFQGNSAPDKSGLPSDRFSAERTGGSVSTLTIQRTQQEDSAVYLCASSPRLAGGQETQYFGPGTRLLVL.

The rearrangement uses TRBV12-3 or TRBV12-4 and TRBJ1-2, with TRBD1 identical over 9 bases. This CDR3 is built from 16 residues. After removal of 3 bases from V and 7 bases from J, the junction contained 12 bases not matched to a gene. CDR3 amino acids: CASSFGTGRFGFGYTF. The CDR3 DNA sequence: TGTGCCAGCAGTTTCGGGACAGGGAGGTTTGGCTTTGGCTACACCTTC.

This clonotype was seen only a few times. This chain joins TRBV6-6 and TRBJ1-5; D perhaps matches TRBD1 (5 bases). Per germline, CDR1 MNHNY and CDR2 SVGAGI (reference sequence). Trimming took off 4 bases at V and 7 bases at J, with 26 bases between the two ends. The CDR3 runs to 18 residues. The CDR3 is CASSSPYARGNNPQPQHF. The CDR3 bases are TGTGCCAGCAGTTCCCCATACGCTCGGGGCAATAATCCGCAGCCCCAGCATTTT.

This clonotype was recorded a few times. V and J are TRBV7-2 and TRBJ2-1; D remains ambiguous. With 1 base removed from V and 3 bases from J, the gap between germline ends came to 1 base. Per the germline V gene, CDR1 is SGHTA and CDR2 is FQGNSA. The CDR3 runs 12 residues. The CDR3 DNA follows: TGTGCCAGCAGCTTAGACTACAATGAGCAGTTCTTC. This codes for CASSLDYNEQFF.

Only a few counts were recorded for this clonotype. The chain couples TRBV7-6 to TRBJ2-5; 10 nucleotides agree with TRBD1. The CDR3 has 15 amino acids. With V trimmed by 5 bases and J by 4 bases, 7 bases remained unmatched. Germline V CDR1 and CDR2: SGHVS, FNYEAQ. For the CDR3, the DNA is TGTGCCAGCAGCCGTGACAGGGGGCTTATAGAGACCCAGTACTTC. It specifies CASSRDRGLIETQYF. Filled out from reference TRBV7-6 and TRBJ2-5, the complete variable domain reads GAGVSQSPRYKVTKRGQDVALRCDPISGHVSLYWYRQALGQGPEFLTYFNYEAQQDKSGLPNDRFSAERPEGSISTLTIQRTEQRDSAMYRCASSRDRGLIETQYFGPGTRLLVL.

The chain joins TRBV5-1 to TRBJ1-6, with TRBD1 as a possible D gene (5 bases). Germline CDR1 SGHRS, CDR2 YFSETQ. The CDR3 consists of 16 residues. Trimming left V 1 base short and J 9 bases short, with 17 bases between. CDR3 residues: CASSLSVGRVGSPLHF. The CDR3 DNA follows: TGCGCCAGCAGCTTGTCGGTGGGGCGGGTAGGTTCACCCCTCCACTTT. Full variable domain (outside the CDR3, taken from reference TRBV5-1 and TRBJ1-6): KAGVTQTPRYLIKTRGQQVTLSCSPISGHRSVSWYQQTPGQGLQFLFEYFSETQRNKGNFPGRFSGRQFSNSRSEMNVSTLELGDSALYLCASSLSVGRVGSPLHFGNGTRLTVT.

This clonotype was counted once. The chain links TRBV5-1 to TRBJ2-7; tentative D call: TRBD1 (6 bases). V dropped 0 bases and J dropped 6 bases, with 13 bases sitting between them. The CDR3 spans 14 residues. From germline, CDR1 is SGHRS and CDR2 YFSETQ. Written as DNA, the CDR3 is TGCGCCAGCAGCTTGGCCGCCAGGGGTATCGAGCAGTACTTC. Its translation is CASSLAARGIEQYF.

V gene TRBV15 combines with J gene TRBJ1-3; tentatively, D is TRBD1 (5 bases). CDR1 and CDR2 from the germline V gene are LNHNV and YYDKDF (reference sequence). V was clipped by 0 bases and J by 3 bases, with 15 bases between them. CDR3 length: 17 residues. The CDR3 here is CATSRDRRGRGGNTIYF. Written as DNA, the CDR3 is TGTGCCACCAGCAGAGATCGGCGGGGGAGAGGTGGAAACACCATATATTTT.

The chain employs TRBV6-5 and TRBJ2-7; D possibly corresponds to TRBD1 (5 bases). Germline CDR1 reads MNHEY; CDR2 reads SVGAGI. This CDR3 region has 14 residues. Trimming left V 11 bases short and J 5 bases short, with 22 bases between. The CDR3 DNA reads as TGTGCCGCCATGCCCGGCAGGGCACACGACGAGCAGTACTTC. It is translated as CAAMPGRAHDEQYF.

This clonotype showed up just a few times. The chain employs TRBV20-1 and TRBJ1-1; D gene unclear. Trimming took 6 bases from V and 0 from J, leaving 8 bases between them. From germline, CDR1 is DFQATT and CDR2 SNEGSKA (reference sequence). CDR3 length: 12 residues. The CDR3 spells CSAHDLNTEAFF. CDR3 sequence (DNA): TGCAGTGCCCACGACTTGAACACTGAAGCTTTCTTT.

This chain links TRBV12-3 or TRBV12-4 with TRBJ1-3; D gene ambiguous. The CDR3 spans 16 residues. Between the trimmed V and J ends, which lost 3 bases and 0 bases, there was a span of 12 bases. The CDR3 DNA follows: TGTGCCAGCAGTTTGAGGTTTGGGCGCTCTGGAAACACCATATATTTT. Its translation is CASSLRFGRSGNTIYF.

This chain connects TRBV9 to TRBJ1-4; no clear D. Germline CDR1 SGDLS, CDR2 YYNGEE. The V end lost 0 bases, the J end lost 8 bases, and 14 bases lay between the germline ends. This CDR3 contains 15 residues. The CDR3, as DNA: TGTGCCAGCAGCGTAGACGGCACCGAGTGGGAAAAACTGTTTTTT. Encoded protein: CASSVDGTEWEKLFF. The full variable domain, with the rest looked up from reference TRBV9 and TRBJ1-4, is DSGVTQTPKHLITATGQRVTLRCSPRSGDLSVYWYQQSLDQGLQFLIQYYNGEERAKGNILERFSAQQFPDLHSELNLSSLELGDSALYFCASSVDGTEWEKLFFGSGTQLSVL.

This clonotype was counted between two and nine times. The V call is TRBV12-3 or TRBV12-4, the J call TRBJ1-1; D is perhaps TRBD1 (6 bases). V lost 3 bases to trimming and J lost 2 bases, with 22 bases between them. The CDR3 runs 18 residues. CDR3 coding DNA: TGTGCCAGCAGTTTTATTCCAGACAGACAGGTACCCAACACTGAAGCTTTCTTT. Amino acids: CASSFIPDRQVPNTEAFF.

This clonotype was picked up one time. The chain links TRBV28 to TRBJ2-1; tentatively, D is TRBD1 or TRBD2 (6 bases each). V lost 2 bases, J lost 3 bases, and 11 bases lay in between. The CDR3 is made up of 15 amino acids. CDR1 and CDR2 from the germline V gene are MDHEN and SYDVKM. The CDR3 DNA follows: TGTGCCAGCAGTTTAAGGGGGGCTCGCTACAATGAGCAGTTCTTC. Protein: CASSLRGARYNEQFF.

V and J are TRBV7-2 and TRBJ1-6; TRBD1 is a possible D gene (5 bases). V was trimmed by 4 bases and J by 10 bases, leaving 17 bases between them. CDR3 length equals 15 residues. Germline V gene data show CDR1 as SGHTA and CDR2 as FQGNSA. In nucleotides, the CDR3 is TGTGCCAGCAGCTCCGGGGCCCGGGGGAGGTCACCCCTCCACTTT. It codes for CASSSGARGRSPLHF.

This clonotype was recorded a few times. This sequence joins TRBV5-6 and TRBJ1-5, with 8 bases aligning to TRBD1. This CDR3 is built from 14 residues. Germline V gives CDR1 SGHDT, CDR2 YYEEEE. The trim removed 2 bases at V and 4 bases at J, leaving 2 bases unmatched. CDR3 nucleotide sequence: TGTGCCAGCAGCTTCCGGACAGGGAATCAGCCCCAGCATTTT. Residues: CASSFRTGNQPQHF.

The V and J genes are TRBV6-6 and TRBJ2-5; D is undetermined. Germline V CDR1 and CDR2: MNHNY, SVGAGI (reference sequence). V was trimmed by 0 bases and J by 4 bases, leaving 9 bases between them. There are 14 residues in the CDR3. CDR3 residues: CASSYSGPRETQYF. CDR3 coding DNA: TGTGCCAGCAGTTACTCAGGCCCCCGAGAGACCCAGTACTTC.

This clonotype was observed a single time. This rearrangement joins TRBV24-1 to TRBJ2-1; no clear D. This CDR3 is 16 amino acids long. With 3 bases removed from V and 0 bases from J, the gap between germline ends came to 11 bases. CDR1 is KGHDR, CDR2 SFDVKD, per germline. CDR3 bases: TGTGCCACCAGTGATCCCAGGCCTCGCTCCTACAATGAGCAGTTCTTC. Translated, it gives CATSDPRPRSYNEQFF.

This sequence joins TRBV5-1 and TRBJ1-6; possible D gene TRBD1, 5 bases. This CDR3 contains 16 residues. Trimming pared 3 bases from V and 0 bases from J, leaving 10 bases between. The germline CDR1 and CDR2 sequences are SGHRS and YFSETQ. The CDR3 region has the DNA TGCGCCAGCAGCTCGGGACGGAGCTCCTATAATTCACCCCTCCACTTT. Its protein product is CASSSGRSSYNSPLHF.

This clonotype was seen only once. The chain links TRBV12-3 or TRBV12-4 to TRBJ1-6; TRBD1 aligns across 9 bases. This CDR3 region has 15 residues. The J segment lost 10 bases and the V segment lost 3 bases, leaving 7 bases of the junction unmatched. The CDR3 here is CASSFSGTGRSPLHF. The CDR3 bases are TGTGCCAGCAGTTTTTCCGGGACAGGGCGCTCACCCCTCCACTTT.

This clonotype has only a few counts. This chain links TRBV12-3 or TRBV12-4 with TRBJ1-2; D might be TRBD1 (5 bases). V was shortened by 5 bases and J by 8 bases, with 15 bases between the two germline ends. The CDR3 runs to 13 residues. In DNA form, the CDR3 reads TGTGCCAGCAGTACCGCAGGGTGGGAGGGCTACACCTTC. The encoded protein is CASSTAGWEGYTF.